The entry below gives a single TCR beta chain sequence along with its context. The target antigen is unknown. The data stem from a study of Ad26.COV2.S vaccination and SARS-CoV-2 variants. Study information: Donor participated within the Ad26.COV2.S arm of the COV1001 trial. Ad26.COV2.S, an intramuscular injection, was given once or twice 56 days apart. Study findings and constraints: Quantification of TCR breadth and depth may have yielded underestimates of total T cell responses.

Indicated treatment: some 20 received Ad26.COV2.S at low or high dose, single or two shots; about 5 received placebo; per-sample allocation not given. Collection of the samples took place on day 63 after the first injection of vaccine or placebo. The repertoire was sequenced with immunoSEQ multiplex PCR; TCRdb's copy has only in-frame clones and lacks some. Of about 400,000 clones in the sample, about 80% are singletons; the top ten hold around 7%. Germline CDR1 SNHLY, CDR2 FYNNEI. The CDR3 consists of 13 residues. The germline V and J ends were trimmed by 5 bases and 4 bases, with 11 bases remaining between them.

This receptor was identified in a person aged 18 to 65 who received the Ad26.COV2.S COVID-19 vaccine or a placebo. The sequencing used peripheral blood, collected in a trial of Ad26.COV2.S vaccine versus placebo. V and J are TRBV2 and TRBJ1-2; a weak D match, TRBD1 (6 bases). The CDR3 here is CASSYGQSYGYTF. CDR3 DNA: TGTGCCAGCAGTTACGGACAGAGCTATGGCTACACCTTC.